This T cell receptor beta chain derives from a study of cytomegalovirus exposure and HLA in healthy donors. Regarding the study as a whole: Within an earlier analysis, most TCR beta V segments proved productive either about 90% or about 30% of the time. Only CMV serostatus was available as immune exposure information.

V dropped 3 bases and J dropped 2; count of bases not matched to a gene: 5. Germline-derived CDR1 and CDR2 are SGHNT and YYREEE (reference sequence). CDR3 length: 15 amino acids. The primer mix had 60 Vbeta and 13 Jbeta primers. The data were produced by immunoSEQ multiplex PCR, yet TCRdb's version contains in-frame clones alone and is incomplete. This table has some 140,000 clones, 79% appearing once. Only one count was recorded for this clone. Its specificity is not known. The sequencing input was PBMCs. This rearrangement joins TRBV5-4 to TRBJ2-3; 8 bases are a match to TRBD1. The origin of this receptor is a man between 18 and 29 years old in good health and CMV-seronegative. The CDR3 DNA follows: TGTGCCAGCAGCTCGAGGACAGGGCACACAGATACGCAGTATTTT. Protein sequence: CASSSRTGHTDTQYF.